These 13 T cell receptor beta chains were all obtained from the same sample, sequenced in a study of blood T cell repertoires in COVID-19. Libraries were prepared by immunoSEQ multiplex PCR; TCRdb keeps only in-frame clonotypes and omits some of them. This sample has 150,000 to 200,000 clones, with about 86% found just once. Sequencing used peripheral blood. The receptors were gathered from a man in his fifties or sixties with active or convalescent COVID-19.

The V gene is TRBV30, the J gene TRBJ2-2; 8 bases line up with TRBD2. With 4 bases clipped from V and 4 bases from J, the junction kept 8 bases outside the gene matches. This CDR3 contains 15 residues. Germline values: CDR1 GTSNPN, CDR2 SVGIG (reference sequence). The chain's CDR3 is CAWMGLAGVTGELFF. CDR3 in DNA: TGTGCCTGGATGGGCCTAGCGGGTGTCACCGGGGAGCTGTTTTTT.

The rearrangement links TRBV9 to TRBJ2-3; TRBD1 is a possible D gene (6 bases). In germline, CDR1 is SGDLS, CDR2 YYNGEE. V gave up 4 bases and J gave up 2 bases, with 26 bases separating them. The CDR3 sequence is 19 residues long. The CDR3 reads CASSPTPSQGKTYTDTQYF. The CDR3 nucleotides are TGTGCCAGCAGCCCCACCCCCAGCCAGGGGAAGACCTACACAGATACGCAGTATTTT. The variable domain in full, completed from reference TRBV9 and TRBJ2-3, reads DSGVTQTPKHLITATGQRVTLRCSPRSGDLSVYWYQQSLDQGLQFLIQYYNGEERAKGNILERFSAQQFPDLHSELNLSSLELGDSALYFCASSPTPSQGKTYTDTQYFGPGTRLTVL.

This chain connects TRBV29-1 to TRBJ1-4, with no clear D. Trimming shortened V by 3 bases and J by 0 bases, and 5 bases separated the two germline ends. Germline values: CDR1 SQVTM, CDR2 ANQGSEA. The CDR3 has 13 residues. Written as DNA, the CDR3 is TGCAGCGTTGAGAGCGCAACTAATGAAAAACTGTTTTTT. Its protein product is CSVESATNEKLFF.

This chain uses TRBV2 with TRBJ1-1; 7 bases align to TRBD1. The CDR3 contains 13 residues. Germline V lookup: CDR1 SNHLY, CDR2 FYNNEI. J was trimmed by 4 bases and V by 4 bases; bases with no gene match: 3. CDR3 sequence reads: CASSGQGSTEAFF. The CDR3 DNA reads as TGTGCCAGCAGTGGACAGGGTAGCACTGAAGCTTTCTTT.

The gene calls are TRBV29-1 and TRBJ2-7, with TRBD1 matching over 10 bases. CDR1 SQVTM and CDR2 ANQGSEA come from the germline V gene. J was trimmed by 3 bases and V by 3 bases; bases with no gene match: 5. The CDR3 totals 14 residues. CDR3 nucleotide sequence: TGCAGCGTTGAGGGGGGGACAGGGGACTACGAGCAGTACTTC. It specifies CSVEGGTGDYEQYF.

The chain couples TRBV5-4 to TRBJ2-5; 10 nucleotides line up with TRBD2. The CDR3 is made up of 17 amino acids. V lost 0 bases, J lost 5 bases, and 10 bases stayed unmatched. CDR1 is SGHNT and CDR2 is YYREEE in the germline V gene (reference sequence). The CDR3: CASSLDPIAGGGETQYF. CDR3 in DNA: TGTGCCAGCAGCTTGGATCCGATAGCGGGGGGTGGGGAGACCCAGTACTTC.

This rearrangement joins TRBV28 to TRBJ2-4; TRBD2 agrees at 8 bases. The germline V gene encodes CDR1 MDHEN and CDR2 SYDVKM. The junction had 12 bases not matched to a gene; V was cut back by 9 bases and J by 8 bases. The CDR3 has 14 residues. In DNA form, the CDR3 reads TGTGCCAGTGGGCGGGGGGAGCGGCCGGACATTCAGTACTTC. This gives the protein CASGRGERPDIQYF.

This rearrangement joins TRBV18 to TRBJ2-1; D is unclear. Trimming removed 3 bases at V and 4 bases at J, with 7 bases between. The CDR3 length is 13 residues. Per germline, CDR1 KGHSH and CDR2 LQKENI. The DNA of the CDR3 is TGTGCCAGCTCACCTGGCAGATACAATGAGCAGTTCTTC. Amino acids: CASSPGRYNEQFF.

The CDR3 sequence is CASSAGSTEAFF. As DNA, the CDR3 is TGTGCCAGCAGCGCAGGGTCCACTGAAGCTTTCTTT. J is TRBJ1-1 and V is TRBV6-2 or TRBV6-3; weak D call: TRBD1 (5 bases). Germline V CDR1 and CDR2: MNHEY, SVGEGT. The V and J ends lost 6 bases and 4 bases respectively, with 9 bases between them. This CDR3 contains 12 residues.

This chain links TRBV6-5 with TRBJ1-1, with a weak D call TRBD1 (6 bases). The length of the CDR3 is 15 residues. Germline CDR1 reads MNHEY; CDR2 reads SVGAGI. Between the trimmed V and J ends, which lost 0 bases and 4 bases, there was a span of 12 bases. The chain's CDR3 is CASSYSTGMGTEAFF. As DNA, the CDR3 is TGTGCCAGCAGTTACTCTACAGGGATGGGCACTGAAGCTTTCTTT.

The CDR3, as DNA: TGCGCCAGCAGCAACCCCGACAGATTCTACGAGCAGTACTTC. Its protein product is CASSNPDRFYEQYF. This chain connects TRBV23-1 to TRBJ2-7, with D maybe TRBD1 (5 bases). TRBV23-1 is given ORF status, its function remaining uncertain. Trimming stripped 6 bases from V and 3 bases from J, with 15 bases between. The length of the CDR3 is 14 residues.

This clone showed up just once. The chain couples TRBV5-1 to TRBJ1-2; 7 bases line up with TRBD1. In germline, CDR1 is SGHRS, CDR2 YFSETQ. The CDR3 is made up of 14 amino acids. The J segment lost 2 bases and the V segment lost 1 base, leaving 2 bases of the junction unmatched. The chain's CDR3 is CASSLQDRNYGYTF. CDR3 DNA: TGCGCCAGCAGCTTGCAGGACAGGAACTATGGCTACACCTTC. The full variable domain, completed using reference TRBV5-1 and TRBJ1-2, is KAGVTQTPRYLIKTRGQQVTLSCSPISGHRSVSWYQQTPGQGLQFLFEYFSETQRNKGNFPGRFSGRQFSNSRSEMNVSTLELGDSALYLCASSLQDRNYGYTFGSGTRLTVV.

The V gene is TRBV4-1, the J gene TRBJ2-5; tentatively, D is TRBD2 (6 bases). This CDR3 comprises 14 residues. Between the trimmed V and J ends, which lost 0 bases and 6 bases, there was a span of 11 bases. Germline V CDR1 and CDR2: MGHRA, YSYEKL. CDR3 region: CASSQELARQTQYF. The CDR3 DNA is TGCGCCAGCAGCCAAGAGCTAGCGCGGCAGACCCAGTACTTC.